This TCR beta chain is from a study of blood T cell repertoires in COVID-19. Study at large: The United States, Italy and Spain supplied acute and convalescent COVID-19 samples.

Germline V CDR1 and CDR2: SGHVS, FQNEAQ. The V gene lost 5 bases and the J gene lost 6 bases, with 19 bases spanning the gap. The CDR3 is made up of 15 amino acids. As processed by the authors: Amplification of reference gene primers provided the estimated nucleated cell counts. The assay was immunoSEQ multiplex PCR, and TCRdb's table has in-frame clones only and misses some. From that table come the V and J calls and clone size; the DNA was used to work out D and trimming. This table has tens of thousands of clones, roughly three quarters appearing once. This clonotype originated in a man aged 65-85 years with active or convalescent COVID-19. The sequencing input was peripheral blood. V is TRBV7-8 and J is TRBJ1-1; the D is unclear. CDR3 residues: CASSPLNSWQSEAFF. CDR3 coding DNA: TGTGCCAGCAGCCCGCTGAATTCATGGCAATCTGAAGCTTTCTTT.